This T cell receptor (beta chain) emerged from a study of blood T cell repertoires in COVID-19. At the level of the study: Researchers got acute and convalescent COVID-19 samples from the United States, Italy and Spain. T cells, B-cell-depleted T cells, or PBMCs provided the cDNA or gDNA that served as material.

Trimming removed 2 bases from V and 7 bases from J, with 13 bases in between. The CDR3 runs 15 residues. Per germline, CDR1 SGHKS and CDR2 YYEKEE (reference sequence). This clone appeared a few times. In the authors' workflow: Scientists estimated how many nucleated cells there were by amplifying reference gene primers. Sequencing was performed with immunoSEQ multiplex PCR; in TCRdb, only in-frame clones are kept and a portion is missing. V, J and clone size were drawn from that table, and D and trimming were deduced from the DNA. Of under 40,000 clones listed, around 90% are singletons. This TCR was recovered from a human donor in a cohort sampled during active COVID-19. The specimen was peripheral blood. The J gene is TRBJ2-6, the V gene TRBV5-5, with D perhaps matching TRBD1 (6 bases). CDR3 coding DNA: TGTGCCAGCAGCTTTGCAGGGGATACAGCCAACGTCCTGACTTTC. Protein product: CASSFAGDTANVLTF.